What follows is one TCR beta chain and its context. Per the study methods: Using reference gene primer amplification, nucleated cell counts were estimated. TCRdb's table, derived via immunoSEQ multiplex PCR, lists solely in-frame clones and lacks some. D and trimming were read from the DNA, whereas the V and J calls and clone size are those reported in that table. Of about 200,000 clones listed, approximately 79% are singletons. The data were obtained in a study of blood T cell repertoires in COVID-19. The CDR3 consists of 14 residues. CDR1 and CDR2 from the germline V gene are SQVTM and ANQGSEA. Trimming cost V 8 bases and J 0 bases; bases outside gene matches: 5. Everyone who took part was 18 to 89 years old, and they came from roughly 25 US areas.

V is TRBV29-1 and J is TRBJ1-1; 11 bases are a match to TRBD1. The TCR sequence derives from a woman aged 55-70 years with acute COVID-19. Input material: PBMCs or T cells enriched from blood (not recorded which). CDR3 loop: CSTGQGALNTEAFF. The CDR3 DNA sequence: TGCAGCACCGGACAGGGGGCCTTGAACACTGAAGCTTTCTTT. The complete variable domain, with remaining parts taken from reference TRBV29-1 and TRBJ1-1, reads SAVISQKPSRDICQRGTSLTIQCQVDSQVTMMFWYRQQPGQSLTLIATANQGSEATYESGFVIDKFPISRPNLTFSTLTVSNMSPEDSSIYLCSTGQGALNTEAFFGQGTRLTVV.